Sequencing of this T cell receptor (beta chain) was carried out in a study of cytomegalovirus exposure and HLA in healthy donors. Whole-study context: The 120 or so validation repertoires, a later analysis reported, used the same platform as the approximately 650 first-cohort repertoires.

Generated by immunoSEQ multiplex PCR, the TCRdb table keeps only in-frame clones and is missing some. Of approximately 210,000 clones listed, approximately 86% are singletons. From germline, CDR1 is MGHRA and CDR2 YSYEKL. This CDR3 contains 16 residues. Trimming stripped 0 bases from V and 6 bases from J, with 14 bases between. This clone was counted a single time. Its target is not known. The study, taken as a whole, reports: Among TCR beta chains, those listed as cytomegalovirus-associated numbered around 160. It was found in a later analysis that first-cohort TCR clusters tended to co-occur in the 100 to 150 validation repertoires. CMV antigen specificity of a few CMV-associated chains was confirmed in vitro.

Sequenced sample: PBMCs. This clonotype was sampled from a woman aged 18-30 years in good health and CMV-seronegative. The chain couples TRBV4-1 to TRBJ1-4, with a tentative D call TRBD1 (5 bases). DNA of the CDR3: TGCGCCAGCAGCCAAGAGCGGGAAGGGGATTATGAAAAACTGTTTTTT. Protein: CASSQEREGDYEKLFF.